This TCR beta chain was obtained from a study of blood T cell repertoires in COVID-19 (dated by TCRdb to the early 2020s). Background for the entire study: The collaborator samples originated in the United States, Italy and Spain and spanned the acute and convalescent phases of COVID-19. The material from the prospective study consisted of cDNA or gDNA derived from T cells, B-cell-depleted T cells, or PBMCs. Deeply sampled blood TCRbeta repertoires from subjects exposed to, actively infected with, or recovered from COVID-19 were included in the dataset. A freely available public database, intended as a resource for researchers studying the immune response to SARS-CoV-2, is where the repertoires were released. The samples were drawn from the first 160 participants of the ongoing ImmuneRACE study and from 950 to 1,500 subjects provided by 6 global collaborators. A de-identified subject ID, COVID-19 status, age in years and sex were almost always included in the sample metadata. Where HLA class I and class II types were available, the types were taken from metadata supplied by the sample provider, not from assay-based typing.

There are 13 amino acids in the CDR3, from cysteine to phenylalanine inclusive. Just the 39-base CDR3 DNA is kept, in frame starting at base 1. V loses 8 bases at its end and J loses 5 bases; junction bases beyond the gene matches: 7. The germline V gene encodes CDR1 MDHEN and CDR2 SYDVKM. Remarks on this clone: The specificity of this receptor is unknown. One base away there is no much larger clone; base qualities are not given.

Study-level results and caveats: The quantity of clinical and demographic metadata differed by source and by participant and was supplied without curation.

TCRbeta CDR3 regions were amplified from genomic DNA using the immunoSEQ Assay, a bias-controlled multiplex PCR. From the authors' description of their analysis: The number of nucleated cells in each sample was estimated by amplification of reference gene primers within the assay. To quantify the absolute abundance of each unique TCRbeta CDR3 rearrangement, sequence reads were collapsed and filtered. For each sample, productive Simpson clonality was calculated as the square root of Simpson's diversity index over productive rearrangements. TCRdb retrieved this table from immuneACCESS and kept in-frame rearrangements only. Not all clones are present; in checked studies, unresolved V genes account for under half, and no reason is known for the remainder. V and J calls and clone size are those listed in that table; D and trimming were worked out from the DNA. In all, the sample holds some 150,000 clones, and about 82% of those were seen once. The ten largest account for under 3% of the sample.

Each collaborating institution followed its own protocols to collect whole blood in K2EDTA tubes. For TCRbeta analysis, collaborators shipped samples in one of three forms: frozen whole blood, isolated PBMCs, or DNA extracted from either of those sample types. The sequence came from a man aged 50 or older with acute or convalescent COVID-19. This sequence uses TRBV28 and TRBJ2-7, with 9 central nucleotides matching TRBD2. The specimen was peripheral blood. In nucleotide form, the sequence is TGTGCCAGCGGTAGCGGGAGTCTAAACGAGCAGTACTTC. The translation is CASGSGSLNEQYF.